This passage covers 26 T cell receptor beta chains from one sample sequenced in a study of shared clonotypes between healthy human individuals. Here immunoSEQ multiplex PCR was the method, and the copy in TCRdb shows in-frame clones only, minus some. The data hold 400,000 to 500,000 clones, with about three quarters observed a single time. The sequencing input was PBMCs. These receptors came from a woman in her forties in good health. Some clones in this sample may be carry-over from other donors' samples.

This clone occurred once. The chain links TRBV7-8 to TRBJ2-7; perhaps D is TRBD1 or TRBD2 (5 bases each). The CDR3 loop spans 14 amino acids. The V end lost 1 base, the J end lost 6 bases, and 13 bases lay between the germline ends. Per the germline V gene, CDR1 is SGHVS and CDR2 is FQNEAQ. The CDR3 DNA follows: TGTGCCAGCAGCTTAGGTGGGGGAACCGGCGAGCAGTACTTC. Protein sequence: CASSLGGGTGEQYF.

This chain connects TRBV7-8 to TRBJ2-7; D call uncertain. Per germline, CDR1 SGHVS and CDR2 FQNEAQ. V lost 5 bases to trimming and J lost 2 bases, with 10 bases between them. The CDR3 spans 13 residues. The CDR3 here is CASSNGPAYEQYF. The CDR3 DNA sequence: TGTGCCAGCAGCAATGGGCCCGCCTACGAGCAGTACTTC.

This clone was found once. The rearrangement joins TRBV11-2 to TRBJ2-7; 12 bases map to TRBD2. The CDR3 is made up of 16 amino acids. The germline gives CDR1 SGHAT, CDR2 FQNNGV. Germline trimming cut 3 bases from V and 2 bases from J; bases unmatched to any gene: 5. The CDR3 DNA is TGTGCCAGCAGCTTGAGGACTAGCGGGACCACCTACGAGCAGTACTTC. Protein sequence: CASSLRTSGTTYEQYF.

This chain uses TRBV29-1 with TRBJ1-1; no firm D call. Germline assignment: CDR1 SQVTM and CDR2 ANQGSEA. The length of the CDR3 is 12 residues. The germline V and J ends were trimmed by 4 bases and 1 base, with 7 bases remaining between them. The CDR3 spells CSVGQTNTEAFF. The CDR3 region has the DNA TGCAGCGTTGGTCAGACGAACACTGAAGCTTTCTTT.

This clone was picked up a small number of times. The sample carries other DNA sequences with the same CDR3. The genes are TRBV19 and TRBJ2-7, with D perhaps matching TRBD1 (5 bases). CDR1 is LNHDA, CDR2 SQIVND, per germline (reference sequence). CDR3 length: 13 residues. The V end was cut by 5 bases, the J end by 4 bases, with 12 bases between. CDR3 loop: CASSLGRAYEQYF. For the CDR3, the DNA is TGTGCCAGTAGTCTAGGCAGGGCTTACGAGCAGTACTTC.

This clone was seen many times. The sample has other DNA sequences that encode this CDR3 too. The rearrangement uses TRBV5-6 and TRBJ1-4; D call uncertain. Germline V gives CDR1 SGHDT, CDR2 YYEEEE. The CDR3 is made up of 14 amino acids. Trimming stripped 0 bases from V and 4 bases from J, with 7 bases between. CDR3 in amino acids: CASSLEHHNEKLFF. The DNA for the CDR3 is TGTGCCAGCAGCTTGGAACACCATAATGAAAAACTGTTTTTT.

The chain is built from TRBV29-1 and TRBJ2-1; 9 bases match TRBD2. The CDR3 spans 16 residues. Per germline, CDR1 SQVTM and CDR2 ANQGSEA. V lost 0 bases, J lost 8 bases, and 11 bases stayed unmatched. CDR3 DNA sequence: TGCAGCGTTGAAGATCATTTTGGGCGGGAGGGAGATGAGCAGTTCTTC. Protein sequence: CSVEDHFGREGDEQFF.

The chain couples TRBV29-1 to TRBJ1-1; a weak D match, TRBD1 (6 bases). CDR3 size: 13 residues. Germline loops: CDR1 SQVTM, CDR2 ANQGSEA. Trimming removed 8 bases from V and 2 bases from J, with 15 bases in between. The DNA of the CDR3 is TGCAGCTCCGAGGGGGGTCAAAACACTGAAGCTTTCTTT. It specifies CSSEGGQNTEAFF.

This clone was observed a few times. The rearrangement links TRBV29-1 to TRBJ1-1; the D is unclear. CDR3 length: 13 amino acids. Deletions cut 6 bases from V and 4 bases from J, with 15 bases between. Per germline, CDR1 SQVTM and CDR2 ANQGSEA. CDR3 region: CSVIAAGSTEAFF. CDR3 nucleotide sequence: TGCAGCGTGATAGCAGCCGGGAGCACTGAAGCTTTCTTT.

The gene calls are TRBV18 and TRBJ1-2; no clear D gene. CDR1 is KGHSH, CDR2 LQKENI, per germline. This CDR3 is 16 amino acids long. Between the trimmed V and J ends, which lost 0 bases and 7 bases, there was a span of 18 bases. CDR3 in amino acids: CASSPPRSLLGFGYTF. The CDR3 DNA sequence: TGTGCCAGCTCACCACCACGTTCCCTGTTGGGTTTTGGCTACACCTTC.

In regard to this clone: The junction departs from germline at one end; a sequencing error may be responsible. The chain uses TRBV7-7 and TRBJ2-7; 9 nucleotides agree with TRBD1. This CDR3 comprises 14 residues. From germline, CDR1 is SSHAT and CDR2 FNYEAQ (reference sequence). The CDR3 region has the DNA TGTGCTAGCAGCTCGGGACAGGGAGACTACGAGCAGTACTTC. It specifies CASSSGQGDYEQYF.

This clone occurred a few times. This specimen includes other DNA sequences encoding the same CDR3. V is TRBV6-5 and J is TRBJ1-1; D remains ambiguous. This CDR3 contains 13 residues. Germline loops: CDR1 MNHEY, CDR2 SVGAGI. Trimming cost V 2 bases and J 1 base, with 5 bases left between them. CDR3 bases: TGTGCCAGCAGTTACGGCCCGAACACTGAAGCTTTCTTT. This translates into CASSYGPNTEAFF.

The CDR3 protein is CASSQDLTGGLLNYGYTF. The CDR3 region has the DNA TGTGCCAGCAGCCAAGATTTAACAGGGGGCCTACTTAACTATGGCTACACCTTC. The chain recombines TRBV4-2 with TRBJ1-2; 9 nucleotides line up with TRBD1. The CDR3 sequence is 18 residues long. With V trimmed by 0 bases and J by 1 base, 9 bases remained unmatched. The V gene's germline CDR1 is LGHNA and CDR2 YNFKEQ.

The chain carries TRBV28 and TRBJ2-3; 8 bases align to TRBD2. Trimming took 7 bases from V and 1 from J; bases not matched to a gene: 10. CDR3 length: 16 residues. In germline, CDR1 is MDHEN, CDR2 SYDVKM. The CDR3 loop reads CASTPGGVMGTDTQYF. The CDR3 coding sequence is TGTGCCAGCACTCCGGGGGGGGTCATGGGCACAGATACGCAGTATTTT.

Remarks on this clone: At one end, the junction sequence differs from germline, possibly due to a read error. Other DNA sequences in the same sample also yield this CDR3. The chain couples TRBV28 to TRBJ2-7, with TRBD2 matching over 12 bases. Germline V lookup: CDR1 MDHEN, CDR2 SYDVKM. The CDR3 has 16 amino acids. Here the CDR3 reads CASSLPLAGGQGEQYF. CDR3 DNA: TGTGCCAGCAGTTTACCGCTAGCGGGAGGGCAGGGGGAGCAGTATTTC.

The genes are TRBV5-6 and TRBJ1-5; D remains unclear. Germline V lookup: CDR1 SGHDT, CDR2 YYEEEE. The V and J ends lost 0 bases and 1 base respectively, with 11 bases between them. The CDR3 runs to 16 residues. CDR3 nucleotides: TGTGCCAGCAGCTTGGAGATCGGGTCAAGCAATCAGCCCCAGCATTTT. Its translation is CASSLEIGSSNQPQHF.

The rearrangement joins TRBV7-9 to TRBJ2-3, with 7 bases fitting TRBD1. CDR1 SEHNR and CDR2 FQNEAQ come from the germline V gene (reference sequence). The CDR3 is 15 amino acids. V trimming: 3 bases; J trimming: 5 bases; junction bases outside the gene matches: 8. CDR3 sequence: CASSFDGQARDTQYF. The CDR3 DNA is TGTGCCAGCAGCTTCGACGGACAGGCGCGAGATACGCAGTATTTT.

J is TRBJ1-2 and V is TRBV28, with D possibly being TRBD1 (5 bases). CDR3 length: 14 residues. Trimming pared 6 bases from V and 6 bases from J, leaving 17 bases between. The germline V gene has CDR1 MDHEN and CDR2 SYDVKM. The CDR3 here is CASSQEGDGHGYTF. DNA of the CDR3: TGTGCCAGCAGCCAAGAAGGGGACGGGCATGGCTACACCTTC.

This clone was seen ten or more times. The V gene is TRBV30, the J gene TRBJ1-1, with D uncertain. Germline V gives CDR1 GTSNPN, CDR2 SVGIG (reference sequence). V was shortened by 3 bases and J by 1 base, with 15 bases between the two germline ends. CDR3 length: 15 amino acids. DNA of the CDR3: TGTGCCTGGAGCGAAGTAGGACTTGGGAACACTGAAGCTTTCTTT. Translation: CAWSEVGLGNTEAFF.

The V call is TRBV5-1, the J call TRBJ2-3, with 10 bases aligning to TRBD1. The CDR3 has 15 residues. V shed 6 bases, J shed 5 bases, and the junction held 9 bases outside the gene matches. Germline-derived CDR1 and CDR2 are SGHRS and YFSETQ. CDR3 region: CASNPGQGSIDTQYF. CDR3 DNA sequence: TGCGCCAGCAACCCGGGACAGGGGTCGATAGATACGCAGTATTTT.

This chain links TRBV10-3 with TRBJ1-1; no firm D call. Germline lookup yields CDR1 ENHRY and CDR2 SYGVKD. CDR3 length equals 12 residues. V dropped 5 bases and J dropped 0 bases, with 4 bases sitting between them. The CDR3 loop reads CAISPMNTEAFF. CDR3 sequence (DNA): TGTGCCATCAGTCCGATGAACACTGAAGCTTTCTTT.

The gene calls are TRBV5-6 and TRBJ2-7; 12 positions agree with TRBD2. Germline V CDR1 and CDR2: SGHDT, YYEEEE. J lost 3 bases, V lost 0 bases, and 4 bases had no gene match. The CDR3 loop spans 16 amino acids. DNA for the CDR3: TGTGCCAGCAGCTTGGCTACTAGCGGGAGGCTCTACGAGCAGTACTTC. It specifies CASSLATSGRLYEQYF.

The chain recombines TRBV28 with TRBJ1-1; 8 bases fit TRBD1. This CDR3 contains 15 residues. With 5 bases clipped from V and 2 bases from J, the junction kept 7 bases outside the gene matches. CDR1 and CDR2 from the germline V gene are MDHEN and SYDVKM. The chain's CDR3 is CASSEPGQGNTEAFF. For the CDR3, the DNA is TGTGCCAGCAGTGAGCCTGGACAGGGCAACACTGAAGCTTTCTTT.

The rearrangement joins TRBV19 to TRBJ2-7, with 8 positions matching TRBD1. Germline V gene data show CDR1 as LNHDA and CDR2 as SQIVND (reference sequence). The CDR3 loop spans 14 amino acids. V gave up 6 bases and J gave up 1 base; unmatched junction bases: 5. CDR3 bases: TGTGCCAGTAGGCGGACAGGGCTATCCTACGAGCAGTACTTC. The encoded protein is CASRRTGLSYEQYF.

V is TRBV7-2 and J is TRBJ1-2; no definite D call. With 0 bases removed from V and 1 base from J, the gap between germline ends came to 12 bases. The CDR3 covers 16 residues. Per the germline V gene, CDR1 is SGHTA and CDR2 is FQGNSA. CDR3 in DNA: TGTGCCAGCAGCTTAGCGCAATTTGGCGGTAACTATGGCTACACCTTC. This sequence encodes CASSLAQFGGNYGYTF.

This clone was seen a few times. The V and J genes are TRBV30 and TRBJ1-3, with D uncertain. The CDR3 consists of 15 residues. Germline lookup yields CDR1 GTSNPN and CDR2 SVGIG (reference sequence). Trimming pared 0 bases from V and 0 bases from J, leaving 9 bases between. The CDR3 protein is CAWSVAAYSGNTIYF. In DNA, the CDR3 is TGTGCCTGGAGTGTGGCGGCCTACTCTGGAAACACCATATATTTT.